A single T cell receptor beta chain is shown here with its context. It lacks a known antigen. No much larger clone is present one base from it, and per-base qualities are unavailable. This entry is derived from a study of cytomegalovirus exposure and HLA in healthy donors (dated by TCRdb to about 2017). Background on the whole study: In an earlier analysis of several hundred of the donors, less than 350 Gb of sequence data and 120 million or so unique TCR beta sequences from 150 million to 200 million T cells were reported. Roughly 300 gigabases of sequencing data and approximately 85 million unique TCR sequences were included in an early release covering about 600 HLA-typed donors. Of the roughly 400 genotyped donors, approximately 82% fell in the genetic ancestry cluster associated with self-reported Caucasian donors. The aim of the study was to test whether cataloging public T cell receptors could identify signatures of past pathogen exposure. The T cell repertoires of under 700 subjects were profiled by immunosequencing and related to cytomegalovirus serostatus. In addition to the first cohort of hundreds of subjects, a separate validation cohort of some 120 different subjects was used. The study combined high-throughput TCR immunosequencing, statistical association of individual TCRs with disease status, and machine learning to predict cytomegalovirus infection status. A later analysis re-examined previously published TCR beta repertoires from about 670 donors and added high-resolution HLA genotyping to investigate patterns of TCR occurrence. In the later analysis, no new phenotypic data were used to find candidate immune exposures; instead, reliance was placed on TCR beta sequences and their occurrence across donors. An earlier analysis of 587 of the donors applied high-throughput TCR beta sequencing to assess whether each TCR beta V gene segment acted as functional or pseudogenic. Donor age, sex, ethnicity and CMV serostatus were compiled together with the repertoire data. Genome-wide SNP genotypes for about 65% of the 666 donors were used in a later genetic analysis, which treated that subset as a discovery cohort. All discovery cohort repertoires had been generated on a single sequencing platform. Both class I and class II loci were covered by HLA typing, at four-digit resolution. The number of typed donors differed by locus: roughly 620-630 for A, B, C, DRB1 and DQB1; 500 to 550 for DQA1; 600 to 610 for DPA1; and roughly 450 for DPB1. Five DR-DQ haplotypes were treated as single units for association and clustering because of strong linkage in the cohort. Across 300 to 400 genotyped donors of the cohort, an average of approximately 240,000 unique TCR beta nucleotide sequences per donor were sequenced, and around 20% of those sequences were non-productive.

The study at large found these results: In the study, 164 TCR beta chains were listed as associated with cytomegalovirus. At a false discovery rate of 0.05, a later analysis linked some 18,000 TCR beta sequences to specific HLA alleles. In a later analysis, most CMV-associated TCR beta chains were found to appear HLA-restricted, with HLA associations seemingly driven largely by CMV exposure. Compared with equally common non-associated chains, HLA-associated TCR beta chains in a later analysis were more clonally expanded and had lower generation probabilities. The classifier was reported to diagnose cytomegalovirus status with high specificity and sensitivity in both the original and validation cohorts. Because the 87-base-pair reads could not distinguish some IMGT-functional V segments, including TRBV6-2 and TRBV6-3, those segments were excluded. Roughly uniform sequencing depth across donors was assumed in presence/absence analyses, although this assumption may not hold. Broadly in line with IMGT annotations, most TCR beta V segments showed up in productive rearrangements about 90% or about 30% of the time in an earlier analysis of 450 to 750 of the donors. A later analysis found that TCR association rates varied across HLA loci, with DRB1 alleles showing the most associated TCRs and HLA-C alleles the fewest. A further reported finding was that TCR beta sequences accurately predicted the HLA-A and HLA-B alleles for most subjects in the first cohort. According to a later analysis, parvovirus B19, influenza, CMV and Epstein-Barr virus appeared linked to several top co-occurrence clusters. In a later genetic analysis, a missense DCLRE1C variant was associated with V-gene and J-gene trimming of TCR beta chains, and the association was replicated in an independent cohort. In a later genetic analysis, fewer N-insertions in productive TCRs were reported among donors in an Asian-associated ancestry cluster than the approximately 630-donor mean. Most TCR sequences were observed very rarely across donors, whereas some public TCRs were present in many individuals. The authors suggested that the approach could potentially be extended to other disease states and immunological phenotypes. Linkage disequilibrium might explain the correlated functional status among segregating V segments, but an unknown experimental factor could not be ruled out. A cluster of highly shared sequence variants was judged likely to be a technical artifact of the sequencing pipeline. Only TCR beta chains were sequenced in this cohort, and the absence of alpha or paired-chain data limited detectable features. In vitro tests confirmed that a few of the cytomegalovirus-associated TCR beta chains recognize cytomegalovirus antigens. HLA typing was unavailable for some donors at each locus, so association tests used only the typed subset. Because counts were too low, roughly 17 rarely observed V segments, including chromosome 9 orphons, were left out of the earlier analysis of 587 of the donors. The only immune exposure information available for the cohort was CMV serostatus. Assigning TCR associations to individual alleles was difficult when HLA alleles, especially DR and DQ, strongly co-occurred.

The library was made by the immunoSEQ multiplex PCR assay. A mixture of 60 forward primers for TCR Vbeta segments and 13 reverse primers for TCR Jbeta segments was used in the multiplex PCR. The CDR3 region of rearranged TCR beta genes was amplified from genomic DNA by a multiplex PCR assay. On the Illumina HiSeq System, the amplified TCR beta libraries were sequenced as 87-base-pair reads. The source study handled its data this way. A later analysis counted about 80 million unique TCR beta chains across the 600 to 850 repertoires, and 9 million to 14 million of these chains were shared by at least two donors. A nearest-neighbor algorithm error-corrected the raw reads and collapsed the reads into unique sequences, merging closely related sequences to remove PCR and sequencing errors. To assign V, D and J gene segments, CDR3 sequences were aligned to IMGT reference sequences. Each retained sequence needed at least a six-nucleotide match to both a V gene segment and a J gene segment. Rearrangements were classified as productive when the CDR3 lacked stop codons and remained in frame with V and J, and all other rearrangements were classified as non-productive. Following IMGT convention, CDR3 was defined as the stretch from the second conserved V-encoded cysteine to the conserved J-encoded phenylalanine. The earlier analysis of 550 to 650 of the donors excluded any sequence lacking an unambiguous match to a single V gene segment. An earlier analysis of a few hundred of the donors called V segments functional above 56.7% productive rearrangements and segregating when the between-donor standard deviation exceeded 5%. A statistical classification framework was built to diagnose cytomegalovirus status from the catalog of TCR beta chain sequences. In a later analysis, TCR nucleotide sequences were compared against IMGT/GENE-DB human TR gene sequences so that V and J genes could be assigned. A later analysis assigned CDR3 sequences and most-parsimonious VDJ recombination scenarios with the TCRdist pipeline. In a later analysis, each TCR beta chain was defined by its CDR3 amino acid sequence together with its V-gene family, and reads without a unique V-gene family were excluded. In a later analysis, approximately 640 highly shared, low-generation-probability nucleotide sequences were removed to address suspected cross-contamination and a sequencing artifact. In a later analysis, a clonal expansion index for each public chain was calculated from normalized within-repertoire ranks of inferred template counts. In a later analysis, generation probabilities were computed using a VDJ recombination model fitted to out-of-frame rearrangements, and the results were checked against IGoR. A later analysis scored TCR-TCR, TCR-HLA and TCR-CMV co-occurrence with hypergeometric tests, applying a repertoire-size bias correction to TCR pairs. A later analysis estimated false discovery rates by permuting HLA or CMV assignments 20 times. A later analysis grouped co-occurring TCRs with DBSCAN, adding TCRdist sequence similarity when clustering within HLA-allele-positive subsets. Co-occurrence clustering excluded repertoires with fewer than 30,000 or more than 120,000 public chains, plus five with anomalous nucleotide sharing. TCRdb obtained this table from immuneACCESS and retained in-frame rearrangements with V and J assigned. These tables miss some clones; where compared with another copy, unresolved V genes account for less than half of the shortfall, and the remainder is unexplained. D and trimming were read from the DNA, whereas the V and J calls and clone size are those reported in that table. The sample includes fewer than 150,000 clones, with more than 80% observed a single time. 1% of the sample is taken by the ten largest.

In total, about 650 healthy bone marrow donors made up the cohort. At the time of sampling, all cohort members were nominally healthy, though unrecorded immune exposures were likely present. The donor was CMV seronegative and belonged to the group of 350 or so seronegative cohort members. Every donor gave a peripheral blood sample, and the peripheral blood mononuclear cells from that sample were used for TCR beta sequencing. Genomic DNA was extracted from the blood cell samples with the Qiagen DNeasy Blood Extraction Kit. Including the terminal cysteine and phenylalanine, the CDR3 comprises 16 residues. CDR3 DNA only is kept here, 48 bases in frame from base 1. Per the germline V gene, MGHDK is the CDR1 and SYGVNS is the CDR2. The germline V and J ends show losses of 1 base and 3 bases respectively, and no gene match explains 7 bases of the junction.

This receptor was taken from a man aged 40-55 years in good health and CMV-seronegative. The sequence is built from TRBV25-1 and TRBJ2-3, and 7 junctional nucleotides match TRBD2. Sequenced: PBMCs. The DNA sequence reads TGTGCCAGCAGTGAATCTAGCGGAAAGGGGACAGATACGCAGTATTTT. It specifies CASSESSGKGTDTQYF.